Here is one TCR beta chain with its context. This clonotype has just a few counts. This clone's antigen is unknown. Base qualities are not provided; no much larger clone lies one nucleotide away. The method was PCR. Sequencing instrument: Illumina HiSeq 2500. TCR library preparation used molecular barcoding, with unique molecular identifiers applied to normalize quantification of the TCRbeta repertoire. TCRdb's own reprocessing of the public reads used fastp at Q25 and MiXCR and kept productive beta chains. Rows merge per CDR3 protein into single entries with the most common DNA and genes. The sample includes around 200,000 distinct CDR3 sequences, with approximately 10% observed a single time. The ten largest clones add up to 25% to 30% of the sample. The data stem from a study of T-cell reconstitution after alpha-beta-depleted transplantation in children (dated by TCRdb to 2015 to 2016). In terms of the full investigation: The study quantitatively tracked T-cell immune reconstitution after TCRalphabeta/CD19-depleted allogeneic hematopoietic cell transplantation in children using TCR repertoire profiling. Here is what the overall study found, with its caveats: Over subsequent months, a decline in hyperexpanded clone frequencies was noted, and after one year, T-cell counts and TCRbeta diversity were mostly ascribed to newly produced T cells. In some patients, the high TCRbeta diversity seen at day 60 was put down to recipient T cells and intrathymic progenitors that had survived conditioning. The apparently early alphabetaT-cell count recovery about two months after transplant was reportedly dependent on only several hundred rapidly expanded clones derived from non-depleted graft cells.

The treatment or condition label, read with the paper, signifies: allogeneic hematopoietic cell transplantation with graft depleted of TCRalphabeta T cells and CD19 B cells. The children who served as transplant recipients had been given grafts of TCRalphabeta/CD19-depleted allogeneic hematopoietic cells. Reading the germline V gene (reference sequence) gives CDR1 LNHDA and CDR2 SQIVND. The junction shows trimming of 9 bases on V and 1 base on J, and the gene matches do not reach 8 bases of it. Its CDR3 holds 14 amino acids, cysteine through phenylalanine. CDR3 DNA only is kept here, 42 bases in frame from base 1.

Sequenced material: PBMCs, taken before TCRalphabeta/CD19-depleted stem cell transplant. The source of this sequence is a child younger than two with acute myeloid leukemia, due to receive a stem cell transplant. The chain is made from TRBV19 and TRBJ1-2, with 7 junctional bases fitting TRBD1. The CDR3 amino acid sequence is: CASLRTGSNYGYTF. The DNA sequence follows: TGTGCCAGCTTACGGACAGGCAGTAACTATGGCTACACCTTC.